The source of this TCR beta chain is a study of OX40 agonist ivuxolimab in advanced cancers. Collection of blood occurred at baseline, at cycle 4 day 1, and at cycle 7 day 1. The sample holds a few counts of this clone. CDR1 is SGHNT, CDR2 YYREEE, per germline (reference sequence). This CDR3 comprises 12 residues. V lost 0 bases, J lost 4 bases, and 3 bases lay in between. The protocol was immunoSEQ multiplex PCR, while the TCRdb copy is restricted to in-frame clones and leaves out a portion. The sample contains roughly 56,000 clones, about 86% of which appear only once. This chain joins TRBV5-4 and TRBJ2-3; D uncertain. The material was CD4+ or CD8+ T cells sorted from blood, obtained in a trial of the OX40 agonist ivuxolimab. This clonotype was obtained from an adult with an advanced solid tumor such as melanoma, head and neck, liver or kidney cancer. CDR3 sequence: CASSLGSDTQYF. CDR3 coding DNA: TGTGCCAGCAGCTTGGGTTCAGATACGCAGTATTTT.